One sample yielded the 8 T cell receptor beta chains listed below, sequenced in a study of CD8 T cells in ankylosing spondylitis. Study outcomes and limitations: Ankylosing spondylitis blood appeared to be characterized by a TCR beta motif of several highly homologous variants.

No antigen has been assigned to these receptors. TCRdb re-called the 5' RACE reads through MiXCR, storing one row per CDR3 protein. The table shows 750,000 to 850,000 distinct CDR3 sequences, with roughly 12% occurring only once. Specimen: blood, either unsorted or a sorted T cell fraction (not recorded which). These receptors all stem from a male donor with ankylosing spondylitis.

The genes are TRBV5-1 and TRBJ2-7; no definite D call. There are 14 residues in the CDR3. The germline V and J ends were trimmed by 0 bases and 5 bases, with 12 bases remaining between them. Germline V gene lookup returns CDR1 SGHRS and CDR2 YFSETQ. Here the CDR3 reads CASSLGHWMDEQYF. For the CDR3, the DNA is TGCGCCAGCAGCTTGGGACACTGGATGGACGAGCAGTACTTC.

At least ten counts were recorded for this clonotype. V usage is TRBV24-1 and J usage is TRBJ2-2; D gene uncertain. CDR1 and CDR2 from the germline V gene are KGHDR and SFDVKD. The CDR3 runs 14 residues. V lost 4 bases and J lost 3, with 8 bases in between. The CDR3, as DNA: TGTGCCACCAGTGAGCTTTATGACACCGGGGAGCTGTTTTTT. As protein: CATSELYDTGELFF.

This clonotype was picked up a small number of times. The CDR3 spells CASRRGSDSIRYGYTF. CDR3 bases: TGTGCCAGCAGGAGGGGGAGTGACAGTATCCGTTATGGCTACACCTTC. The chain employs TRBV7-2 and TRBJ1-2; TRBD1 is a possible D gene (6 bases). V lost 6 bases and J lost 5, with 22 bases in between. Germline V gene lookup returns CDR1 SGHTA and CDR2 FQGNSA. This CDR3 is built from 16 residues.

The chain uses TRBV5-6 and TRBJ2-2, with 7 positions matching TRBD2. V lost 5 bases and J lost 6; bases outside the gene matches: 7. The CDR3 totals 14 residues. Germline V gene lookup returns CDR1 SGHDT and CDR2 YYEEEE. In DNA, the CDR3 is TGTGCCAGCAGTTATATGCGGGAGTCCGGGGAGCTGTTTTTT. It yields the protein CASSYMRESGELFF.

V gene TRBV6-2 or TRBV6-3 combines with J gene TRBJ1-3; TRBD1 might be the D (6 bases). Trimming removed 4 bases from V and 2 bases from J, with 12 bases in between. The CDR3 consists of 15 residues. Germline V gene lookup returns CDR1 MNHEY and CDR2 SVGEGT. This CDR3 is CASSLDSFAGNTIYF. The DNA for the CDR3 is TGTGCCAGCAGTTTGGACAGCTTTGCTGGAAACACCATATATTTT.

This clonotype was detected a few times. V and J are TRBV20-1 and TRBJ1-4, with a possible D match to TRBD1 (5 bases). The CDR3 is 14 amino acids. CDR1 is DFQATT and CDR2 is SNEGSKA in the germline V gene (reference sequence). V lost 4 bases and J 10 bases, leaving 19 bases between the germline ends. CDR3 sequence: CSATRQIDRPKLFF. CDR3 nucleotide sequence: TGCAGTGCTACCCGACAGATCGATCGCCCAAAACTGTTTTTT.

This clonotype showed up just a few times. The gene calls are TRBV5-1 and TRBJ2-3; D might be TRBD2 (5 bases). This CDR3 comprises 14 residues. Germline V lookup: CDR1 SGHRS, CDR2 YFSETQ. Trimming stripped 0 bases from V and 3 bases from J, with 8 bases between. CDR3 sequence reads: CASSLDRETDTQYF. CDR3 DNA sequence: TGCGCCAGCAGCTTGGATCGGGAAACAGATACGCAGTATTTT.

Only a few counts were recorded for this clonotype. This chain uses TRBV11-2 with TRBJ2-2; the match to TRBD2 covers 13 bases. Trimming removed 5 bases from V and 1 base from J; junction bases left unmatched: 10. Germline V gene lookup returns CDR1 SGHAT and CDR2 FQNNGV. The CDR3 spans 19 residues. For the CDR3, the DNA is TGTGCCAGCAGCACGTTCACCTGGACTAGCGGGGGGAACACCGGGGAGCTGTTTTTT. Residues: CASSTFTWTSGGNTGELFF.